Listed below are T cell receptor beta chains from one sample, sequenced in a study of T-cell reconstitution after alpha-beta-depleted transplantation in children. TCRdb fed the PCR reads into MiXCR, producing one record per CDR3 protein. The sample contains about 440,000 distinct CDR3 sequences, over 40% of which appear only once. This specimen consisted of PBMCs, obtained before TCRalphabeta/CD19-depleted stem cell transplant. Every receptor here comes from a girl aged 2 to 10 with aplastic anemia, due to receive a stem cell transplant. CDR3s include the opening cysteine and the closing phenylalanine or tryptophan. D genes are given only for firm matches. Expanded clones get a size class; other rows say once, few or many, or leave the size out.

clone_size cdr3_length j_call v_call d_call cdr3_nt cdr3_aa
many 14 TRBJ1-2 TRBV9 . TGTGCCAGCAGCGTAGGTCAGGGGCCCTATGGCTACACCTTC CASSVGQGPYGYTF
few 14 TRBJ1-2 TRBV27 . TGTGCCAGCAGTCCTCCCGACGGGGTGTCGGGCTACACCTTC CASSPPDGVSGYTF
. 13 TRBJ2-5 TRBV5-1 . TGCGCCAGCAGCTTGGAGTGGAGGGGGACCCAGTACTTC CASSLEWRGTQYF
. 16 TRBJ2-2 TRBV27 TRBD2 TGTGCCAGCAGTCCGCTCTGGGGGGGGACCGCCGGGGAGCTGTTTTTT CASSPLWGGTAGELFF
many 11 TRBJ2-7 TRBV29-1 TRBD1 TGCAGCGTCAGGACAGGGAACGAGCAGTACTTC CSVRTGNEQYF
many 15 TRBJ2-1 TRBV7-9 TRBD2 TGTGCCAGCAGCGCCCGACTAGCGGGAGTTGGTGAGCAGTTCTTC CASSARLAGVGEQFF
. 16 TRBJ2-7 TRBV4-3 TRBD1 TGCGCCAGCAGCCAAGATAGGACAGGGATGGGGAACGAGCAGTACTTC CASSQDRTGMGNEQYF
. 15 TRBJ2-7 TRBV7-9 TRBD1 TGTGCCAGCAGCTATGTTAGGACAGGTTATTACGAGCAGTACTTC CASSYVRTGYYEQYF
many 16 TRBJ2-1 TRBV18 TRBD2 TGTGCCAGCTCACCAGCTAGCGGACGCTCCTACAATGAGCAGTTCTTC CASSPASGRSYNEQFF
. 15 TRBJ2-3 TRBV10-3 . TGTGCCATCAGCGGGACACGGGGGTTGTCAGATACGCAGTATTTT CAISGTRGLSDTQYF
few 12 TRBJ1-2 TRBV28 . TGTGCCAGCAGTTTATCGGTCTATGGCTACACCTTC CASSLSVYGYTF
. 15 TRBJ2-5 TRBV19 TRBD1 TGTGCCAGTAGTTACAACAGGGGGCTTCAAGAGACCCAGTACTTC CASSYNRGLQETQYF
. 15 TRBJ1-2 TRBV27 TRBD1 TGTGCCAGCAGTCCCCTCGGACAGGACAACTATGGCTACACCTTC CASSPLGQDNYGYTF
. 15 TRBJ2-3 TRBV5-1 TRBD2 TGCGCCAGCAGACCAGCGGGAGTTGGCGGAGATACGCAGTATTTT CASRPAGVGGDTQYF
. 15 TRBJ2-7 TRBV29-1 TRBD1 TGCAGCGTTGTCACCACCGGGACAGGGCTGTACGAGCAGTACTTC CSVVTTGTGLYEQYF
many 13 TRBJ1-6 TRBV5-5 . TGTGCCAGCAGCTTGGAGGCAGGGACTCCCCTCCACTTT CASSLEAGTPLHF
few 20 TRBJ2-1 TRBV28 TRBD1 TGTGCCAGCACAACGCATACCGGGACAGGGCTGGTAGTTTCCTACAATGAGCAGTTCTTC CASTTHTGTGLVVSYNEQFF
. 12 TRBJ2-1 TRBV7-2 . TGTGCCAGCAGTATAGGGGGCAATGAGCAGTTCTTC CASSIGGNEQFF
many 15 TRBJ1-5 TRBV7-2 TRBD1 TGTGCCAGCAGCTTAGAGGGGGCTAGCAATCAGCCCCAGCATTTT CASSLEGASNQPQHF
. 14 TRBJ2-5 TRBV20-1 TRBD2 TGCAGTGCTAGGTCTAGCGGGAGGCTACGAACCCAGTACTTC CSARSSGRLRTQYF
. 15 TRBJ2-1 TRBV5-5 TRBD2 TGTGCCAGCAGCCTGGTCCGGGGGGGCCTGAATGAGCAGTTCTTC CASSLVRGGLNEQFF
many 16 TRBJ2-2 TRBV28 TRBD2 TGTGCCAGCAGTTTACCAACTAGCGGGAGGGCCGGGGAGCTGTTTTTT CASSLPTSGRAGELFF
. 13 TRBJ1-1 TRBV5-1 . TGCGCCAGCAGTCCCTTCCCAGGGGCTGAAGCTTTCTTT CASSPFPGAEAFF
. 18 TRBJ1-3 TRBV5-6 . TGTGCCAGCAGCTTGGACAGATCCCTACATGGAGGTCGAAACACCATATATTTT CASSLDRSLHGGRNTIYF
many 15 TRBJ2-5 TRBV5-1 . TGCGCCAGCAGCTTGGCCGGGACTTTACAAGAGACCCAGTACTTC CASSLAGTLQETQYF
. 16 TRBJ2-3 TRBV7-9 TRBD2 TGTGCCAGCAGCTCTAGCGGGAGTTATAAGGCAGATACGCAGTATTTT CASSSSGSYKADTQYF
. 14 TRBJ2-1 TRBV2 TRBD2 TGTGCCAGCCTGGGTAGGACTAGCGGGAATGAGCAGTTCTTC CASLGRTSGNEQFF
. 13 TRBJ1-1 TRBV10-3 . TGTGCCACAGGCGGCGAAGGCAACACTGAAGCTTTCTTT CATGGEGNTEAFF
few 14 TRBJ1-2 TRBV4-1 TRBD1 TGCGCCAGCAGCCAAGGGACAGGGGAGTATGGCTACACCTTC CASSQGTGEYGYTF
. 11 TRBJ1-1 TRBV29-1 . TGCAGCACAAGGGAGGGCACTGAAGCTTTCTTT CSTREGTEAFF
. 15 TRBJ2-7 TRBV28 TRBD1 TGTGCCAGCAGACTCGGGACAGGGGGCACCTACGAGCAGTACTTC CASRLGTGGTYEQYF
few 18 TRBJ2-1 TRBV5-1 TRBD2 TGCGCCAGCAGCTTGGCCGGGGTAGCGGGATTCTCCTACAATGAGCAGTTCTTC CASSLAGVAGFSYNEQFF
. 15 TRBJ2-3 TRBV6-5 TRBD2 TGTGCCAGCAGTTACTCCCAGCGGGGGGGTGGTACGCAGTATTTT CASSYSQRGGGTQYF
. 14 TRBJ1-4 TRBV20-1 . TGCAGTGCTCAAATACAGGGAACTAATGAAAAACTGTTTTTT CSAQIQGTNEKLFF
. 16 TRBJ2-6 TRBV7-9 . TGTGCCAGCAGCTTAGGCACAAGGGCTGCGGCCAACGTCCTGACTTTC CASSLGTRAAANVLTF
. 15 TRBJ2-3 TRBV12-3/TRBV12-4 TRBD1 TGTGCCAGCAGTTCCTCGGACAGGGGGCGAGATACGCAGTATTTT CASSSSDRGRDTQYF
few 14 TRBJ2-1 TRBV6-1 . TGTGCCAGCAGTGCGCCCCATAACCGCCATGAGCAGTTCTTC CASSAPHNRHEQFF
once 15 TRBJ2-5 TRBV20-1 TRBD1 TGCAGTGCCGTGATCCGACAGGGGGCGTTAGAGACCCAGTACTTC CSAVIRQGALETQYF
few 11 TRBJ1-4 TRBV12-3/TRBV12-4 . TGTGCCAGCAGTCGAGATGAAAAACTGTTTTTT CASSRDEKLFF
. 12 TRBJ2-7 TRBV20-1 . TGCAGTGCCACGGACCAGACCTACGAGCAGTACTTC CSATDQTYEQYF
. 16 TRBJ2-4 TRBV20-1 TRBD2 TGCAGTGCTAGATCGCTAGCGGGAGGTCTATTGGACATTCAGTACTTC CSARSLAGGLLDIQYF
few 15 TRBJ2-7 TRBV7-9 . TGTGCCAGCAGCTCCCGGGACTCGCAGGGGGGCGAGCAGTACTTC CASSSRDSQGGEQYF
few 12 TRBJ2-1 TRBV29-1 TRBD2 TGCAGCGCCGGCCGGGACTACAATCAGCAGTTCTTC CSAGRDYNQQFF
. 11 TRBJ1-1 TRBV7-2 . TGTGCCAGCACTCTTTGGGCCGGGGCTTTCTTT CASTLWAGAFF
. 16 TRBJ2-7 TRBV5-1 TRBD2 TGCGCCAGCAGCTTGAATCGACTAGCGGAGACCCTGGAGCAGTACTTC CASSLNRLAETLEQYF
few 15 TRBJ1-6 TRBV3-1 . TGTGCCAGCAGCCCAATCCATGTGGGATCTCCACCCCTCCACTTT CASSPIHVGSPPLHF
. 15 TRBJ2-7 TRBV4-1 . TGCGCCAGCAGACAGGTTGGGACGGTTTCCTACGAGCAGTACTTC CASRQVGTVSYEQYF
many 12 TRBJ2-2 TRBV7-2 . TGTGCCAGCAGCCCCTACTTGGGGGAGCTGTTTTTT CASSPYLGELFF
. 13 TRBJ2-7 TRBV29-1 . TGCAGCAAGAAGGACGAAGCTAACTACGAGCAGTACTTC CSKKDEANYEQYF
few 15 TRBJ2-3 TRBV10-2 TRBD2 TGCGCCAGCAAATTGGCGGGAGGCCGCGTGGATACGCAGTATTTT CASKLAGGRVDTQYF
. 14 TRBJ1-5 TRBV28 . TGTGCCAGCAGTTTCCAGACAGGTCTTCAGCCCCAGCATTTT CASSFQTGLQPQHF
few 17 TRBJ2-1 TRBV18 TRBD2 TGTGCCAGCTCACCTCGTGGTGCTAGCGGGCGTCTCCATGAGCAGTTCTTC CASSPRGASGRLHEQFF
. 14 TRBJ2-7 TRBV12-3/TRBV12-4 . TGTGCCAGCAGTTTAGACAGCGCCCGGTACGAGCAGTACTTC CASSLDSARYEQYF
once 13 TRBJ1-1 TRBV6-1 . TGTGCCAGCAGTGCCCTGGAAGCTGCTAAAGCTTTCTTT CASSALEAAKAFF